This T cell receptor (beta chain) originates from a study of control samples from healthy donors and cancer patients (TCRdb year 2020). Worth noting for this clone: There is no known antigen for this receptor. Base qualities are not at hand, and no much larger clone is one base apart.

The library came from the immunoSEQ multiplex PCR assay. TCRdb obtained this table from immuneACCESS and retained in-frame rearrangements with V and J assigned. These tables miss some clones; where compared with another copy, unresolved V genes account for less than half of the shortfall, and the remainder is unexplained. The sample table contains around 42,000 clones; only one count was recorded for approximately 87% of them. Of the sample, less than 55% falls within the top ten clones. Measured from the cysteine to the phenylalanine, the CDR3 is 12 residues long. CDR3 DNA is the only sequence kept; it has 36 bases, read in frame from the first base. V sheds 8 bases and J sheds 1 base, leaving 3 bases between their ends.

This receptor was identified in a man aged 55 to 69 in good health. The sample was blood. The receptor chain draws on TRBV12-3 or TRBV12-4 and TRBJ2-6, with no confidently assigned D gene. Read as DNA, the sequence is TGTGCCAGCGGGTCTGGGGCCAACGTCCTGACTTTC. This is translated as CASGSGANVLTF.